This TCR beta chain stems from a study of blood T cells in healthy people across ages. Regarding the study as a whole: Unknown donor CMV status possibly confounded expanded clonotype changes.

This clonotype has more than one count but fewer than ten. Its antigen is not identified. An end of the junction differs from the germline gene, which may be a read error. Together with a sample-barcoded 5' primer, a J-beta primer mix was included in a second PCR lasting roughly 6 to 12 cycles. Every sample gave at least 3 million paired-end reads containing CDR3. MiXCR, applied by TCRdb to the 5' RACE reads, yields one record per CDR3 protein. The sample holds about 320,000 distinct CDR3 sequences, roughly 27% seen once. CDR3 length: 14 amino acids. CDR1 and CDR2 from the germline V gene are DFQATT and SNEGSKA (reference sequence).

Sequencing input: blood. This sequence joins TRBV20-1 and TRBJ1-4; D gene uncertain. The sequence derives from a woman between 65 and 79 years old in good health. Here the CDR3 reads CSAIHGFSNEELFF. The CDR3 bases are TGCAGTGCTATTCACGGGTTTTCTAATGAAGAACTGTTTTTT.